This section outlines one TCR beta chain sequence together with its context. No antigen is known for it. A much larger clonotype is one base distant, so this may be a read error. CDR1 is MRHNA, CDR2 SNTAGT, per germline. CDR3 length: 13 amino acids. TCRdb fed the 5' RACE reads into MiXCR, producing one record per CDR3 protein. Of 200,000 to 250,000 distinct CDR3 sequences in the sample, over 7% were seen once. This entry comes from a study of CD8 T cells in ankylosing spondylitis. Whole-study findings and limits: CD8+ by phenotype, disease-linked clones were relatively rare in peripheral blood. Reported data indicate significant enrichment of disease-linked clones within matched ankylosing spondylitis synovial fluid. Eight highly homologous variants formed a TCR beta motif that appeared characteristic of ankylosing spondylitis blood.

The chain recombines TRBV6-4 with TRBJ2-2; tentatively, D is TRBD2 (6 bases). The clonotype was recovered from a female donor with ankylosing spondylitis or in good health (not recorded which). Sequences were obtained from blood, either unsorted or a sorted T cell fraction (not recorded which). The CDR3 sequence is CASSFGETGGLFF. The CDR3 bases are TGTGCCAGCAGTTTTGGGGAGACCGGGGGGCTGTTTTTT.